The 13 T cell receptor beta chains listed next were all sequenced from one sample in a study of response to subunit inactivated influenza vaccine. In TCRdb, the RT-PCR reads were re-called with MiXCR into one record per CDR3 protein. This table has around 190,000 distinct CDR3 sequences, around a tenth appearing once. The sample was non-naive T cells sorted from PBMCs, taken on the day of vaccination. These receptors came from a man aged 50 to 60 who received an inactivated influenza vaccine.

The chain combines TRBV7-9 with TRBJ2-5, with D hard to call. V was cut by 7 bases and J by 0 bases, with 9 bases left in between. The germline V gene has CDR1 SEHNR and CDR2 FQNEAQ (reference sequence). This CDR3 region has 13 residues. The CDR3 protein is CASTTGDQETQYF. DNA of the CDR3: TGTGCCAGCACAACCGGAGACCAAGAGACCCAGTACTTC.

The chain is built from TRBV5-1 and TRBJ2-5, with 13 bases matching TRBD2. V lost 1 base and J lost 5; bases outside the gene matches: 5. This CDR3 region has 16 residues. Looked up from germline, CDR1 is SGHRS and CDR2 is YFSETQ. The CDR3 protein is CASSLTRLAGGETQYF. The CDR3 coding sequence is TGCGCCAGCAGCTTGACAAGACTAGCGGGAGGTGAGACCCAGTACTTC.

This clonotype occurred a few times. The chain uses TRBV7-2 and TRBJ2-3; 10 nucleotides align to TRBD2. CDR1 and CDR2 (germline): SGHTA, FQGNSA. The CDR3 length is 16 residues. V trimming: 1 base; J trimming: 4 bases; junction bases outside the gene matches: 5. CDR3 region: CASSLGGSGRADTQYF. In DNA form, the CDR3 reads TGTGCCAGCAGCTTAGGGGGCAGCGGGAGGGCAGATACGCAGTATTTT.

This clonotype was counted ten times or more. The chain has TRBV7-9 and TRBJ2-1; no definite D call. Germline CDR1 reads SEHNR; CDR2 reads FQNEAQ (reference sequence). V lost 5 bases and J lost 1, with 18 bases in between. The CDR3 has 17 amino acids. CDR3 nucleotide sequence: TGTGCCAGCAGCCCCCCCCGGAACAGTTCTTCCTACAATGAGCAGTTCTTC. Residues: CASSPPRNSSSYNEQFF.

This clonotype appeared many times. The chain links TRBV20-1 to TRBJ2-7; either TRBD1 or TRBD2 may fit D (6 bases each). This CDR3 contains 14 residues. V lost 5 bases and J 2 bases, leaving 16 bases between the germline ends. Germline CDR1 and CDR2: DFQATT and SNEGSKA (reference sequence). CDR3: CSAGGTSNTYEQYF. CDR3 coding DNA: TGCAGTGCTGGCGGGACATCTAACACCTACGAGCAGTACTTC.

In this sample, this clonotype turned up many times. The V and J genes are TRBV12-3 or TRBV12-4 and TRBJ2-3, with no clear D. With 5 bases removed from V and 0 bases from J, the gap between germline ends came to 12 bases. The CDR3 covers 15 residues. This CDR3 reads CASSPTTQSTDTQYF. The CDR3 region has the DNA TGTGCCAGCAGTCCCACTACCCAGAGCACAGATACGCAGTATTTT.

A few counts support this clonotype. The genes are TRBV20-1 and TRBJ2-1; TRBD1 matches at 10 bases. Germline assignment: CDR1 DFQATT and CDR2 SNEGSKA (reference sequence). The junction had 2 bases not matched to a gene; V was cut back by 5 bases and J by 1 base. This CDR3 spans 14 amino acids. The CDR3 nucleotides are TGCAGTGCTGGGGGACAGGGGTCCTACAATGAGCAGTTCTTC. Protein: CSAGGQGSYNEQFF.

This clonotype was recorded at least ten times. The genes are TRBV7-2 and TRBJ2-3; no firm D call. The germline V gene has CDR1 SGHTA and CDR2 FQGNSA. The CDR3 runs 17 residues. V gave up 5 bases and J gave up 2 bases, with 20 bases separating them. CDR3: CASSPKRLGGNTDTQYF. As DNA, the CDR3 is TGTGCCAGCAGCCCGAAAAGACTCGGCGGAAACACAGATACGCAGTATTTT.

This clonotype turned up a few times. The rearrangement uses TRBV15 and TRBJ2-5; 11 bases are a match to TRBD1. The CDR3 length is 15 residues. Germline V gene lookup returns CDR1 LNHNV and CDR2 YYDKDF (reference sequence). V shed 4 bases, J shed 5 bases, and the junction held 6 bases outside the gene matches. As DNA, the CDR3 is TGTGCCACCAGCACTAGGACAGGGGGCGGGGAGACCCAGTACTTC. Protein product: CATSTRTGGGETQYF.

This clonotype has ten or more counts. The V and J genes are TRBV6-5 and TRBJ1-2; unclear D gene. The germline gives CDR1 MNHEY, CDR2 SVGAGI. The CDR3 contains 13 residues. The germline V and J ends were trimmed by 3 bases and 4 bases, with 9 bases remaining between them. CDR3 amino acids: CASSYTSGYGYTF. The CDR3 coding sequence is TGTGCCAGCAGTTATACATCCGGCTATGGCTACACCTTC.

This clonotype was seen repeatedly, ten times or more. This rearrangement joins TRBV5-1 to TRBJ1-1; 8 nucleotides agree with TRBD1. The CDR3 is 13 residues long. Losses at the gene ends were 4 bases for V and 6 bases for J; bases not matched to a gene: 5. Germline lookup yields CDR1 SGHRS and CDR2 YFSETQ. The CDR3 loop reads CASSPGQGAEAFF. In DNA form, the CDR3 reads TGCGCCAGCAGCCCTGGACAGGGTGCTGAAGCTTTCTTT.

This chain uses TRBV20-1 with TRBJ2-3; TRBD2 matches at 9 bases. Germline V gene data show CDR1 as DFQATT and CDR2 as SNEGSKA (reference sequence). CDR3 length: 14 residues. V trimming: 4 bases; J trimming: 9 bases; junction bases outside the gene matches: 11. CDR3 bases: TGCAGTGCTACGTCCGGGACTAGCTTAAGCACGCAGTATTTT. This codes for CSATSGTSLSTQYF.

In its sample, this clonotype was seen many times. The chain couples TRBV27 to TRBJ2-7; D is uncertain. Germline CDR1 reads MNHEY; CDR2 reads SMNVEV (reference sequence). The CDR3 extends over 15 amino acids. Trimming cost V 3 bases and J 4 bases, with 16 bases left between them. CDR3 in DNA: TGTGCCAGCAGTTTCTACCCCACAGATCTTTACGAGCAGTACTTC. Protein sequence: CASSFYPTDLYEQYF.